Included here is one TCR beta chain sequence, with context. The specificity of this receptor is unknown. No quality values exist for individual bases; no much larger clone is one base distant. This sample stems from a study of response to subunit inactivated influenza vaccine (dated by TCRdb to the late 2010s). Regarding the complete study: To follow how T cells responded to a trivalent subunit inactivated influenza vaccine, the researchers relied on deep quantitative profiling of the T cell receptor repertoire. Points the paper makes about the study in general: The authors proposed that each seasonal influenza vaccination may bring in only a limited number of new T cells.

The library was prepared using RT-PCR. Sequencing instrument: Illumina HiSeq 2500. The public reads were reanalyzed by TCRdb: fastp trimming at Q25, MiXCR alignment, in-frame beta chains only. CDR3 protein duplicates are merged, each entry listing the most common genes and DNA. Within this sample are about 650,000 distinct CDR3 sequences, with about 14% of them counted one time only. The ten largest account for 6% to 9.5% of the sample. The CDR3 runs 12 residues from the cysteine to the phenylalanine. Only CDR3 DNA is held: 36 bases, read in frame from base 1. CDR1 and CDR2 are drawn from the germline V gene: SQVTM, ANQGSEA. From V the trimming removes 5 bases and from J it removes 4 bases, while the gene matches leave 1 base of the junction unaccounted for.

This chain joins TRBV29-1 to TRBJ2-1, with TRBD2 matching 8 junction bases. This receptor was identified in a man between 45 and 60 years old who received an inactivated influenza vaccine. Donor details come from another sample of the same person, matched by shared clones. The sequencing here drew on PBMCs from blood, taken around 15 days before vaccination. The CDR3 region: CSVTSGYNEQFF. The DNA is as follows: TGCAGCGTTACTAGCGGTTACAATGAGCAGTTCTTC.